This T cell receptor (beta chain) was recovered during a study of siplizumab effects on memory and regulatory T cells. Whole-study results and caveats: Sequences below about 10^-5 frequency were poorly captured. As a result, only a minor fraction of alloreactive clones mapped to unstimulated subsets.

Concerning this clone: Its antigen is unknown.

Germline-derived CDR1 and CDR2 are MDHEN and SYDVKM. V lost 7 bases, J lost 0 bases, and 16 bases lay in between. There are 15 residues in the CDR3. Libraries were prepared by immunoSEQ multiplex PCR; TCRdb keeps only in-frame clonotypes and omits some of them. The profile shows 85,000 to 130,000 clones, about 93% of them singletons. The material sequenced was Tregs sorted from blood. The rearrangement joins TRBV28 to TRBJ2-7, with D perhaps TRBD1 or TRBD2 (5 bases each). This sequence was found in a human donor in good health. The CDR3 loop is CASNGDGSSSYEQYF. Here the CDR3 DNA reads TGTGCCAGCAACGGGGACGGCAGCAGCTCCTACGAGCAGTACTTC.